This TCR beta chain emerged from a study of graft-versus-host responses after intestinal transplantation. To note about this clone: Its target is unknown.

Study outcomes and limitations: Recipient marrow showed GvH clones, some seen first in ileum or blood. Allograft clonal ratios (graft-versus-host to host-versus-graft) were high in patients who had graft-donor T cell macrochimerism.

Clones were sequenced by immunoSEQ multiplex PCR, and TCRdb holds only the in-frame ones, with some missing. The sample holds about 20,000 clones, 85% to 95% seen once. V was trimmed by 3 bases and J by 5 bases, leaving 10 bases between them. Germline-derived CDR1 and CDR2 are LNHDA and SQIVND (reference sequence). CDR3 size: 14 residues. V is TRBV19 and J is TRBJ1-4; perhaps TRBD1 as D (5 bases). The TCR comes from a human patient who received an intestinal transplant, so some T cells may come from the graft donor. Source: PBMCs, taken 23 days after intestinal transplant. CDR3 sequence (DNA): TGTGCCAGTAGTATCAGGGCCGTCAATGAAAAACTGTTTTTT. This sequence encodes CASSIRAVNEKLFF.